This T cell receptor (beta chain) was observed in a study of Tregs in tolerant kidney transplant recipients. This table comes from immunoSEQ multiplex PCR, and its TCRdb copy is limited to in-frame clones, with some not included. The sample's table shows some 25,000 clones. Mixed chimerism was transient after nonmyeloablative marrow transplants from related graft donors. This sequence was found in a human patient who received a combined kidney and bone marrow transplant. Certain T cells may be donor cells from the graft. Here the sequenced sample was CD4+ T cells from blood (PBMCs), taken 6 months after the transplant.

The DNA read from the CDR3 is TGCAGCGTGGGAGCAGGGGGCTACAATGAG. The encoded protein is CSVGAGGYNE. The entire CDR3 protein is CSVGAGGYNEQFF. V gene TRBV29-1 combines with J gene TRBJ2-1; 7 bases fit TRBD1. The sequence runs out 3 residues before the end of the CDR3; the remainder is reconstructed from the germline J gene. The CDR3 runs 13 residues. The ends lost 6 bases at V and 3 bases at J; junction bases unmatched: 5. Germline-derived CDR1 and CDR2 are SQVTM and ANQGSEA.